Each of the 20 T cell receptor beta chains below was sequenced from the same sample in a study of graft-versus-host responses after intestinal transplantation (dated by TCRdb to 2020 to 2023). Library preparation used the immunoSEQ multiplex PCR assay. TCRdb mirrors the immuneACCESS table, restricted to in-frame sequences. Some clones are absent from its copies; in checked studies, under half trace to an unresolved V gene, and the reason for the others is unknown. Present in this sample are some 41,000 clones, roughly nine tenths of which were seen just once. The ten largest clonotypes hold 6% to 7.5% of the sample. This specimen consisted of PBMCs, obtained approximately 270 days after transplant. Receptors were obtained from a human patient who received an intestinal transplant, so some T cells may come from the graft donor.

This clone came up once. This chain connects TRBV2 to TRBJ1-6; no reliable D call. The germline V gene encodes CDR1 SNHLY and CDR2 FYNNEI. V dropped 3 bases and J dropped 9 bases, with 15 bases sitting between them. The CDR3 has 15 residues. The chain's CDR3 is CASSDGRVTSSPLHF. CDR3 DNA sequence: TGTGCCAGCAGTGATGGGCGAGTCACGAGTTCACCCCTCCACTTT.

The rearrangement uses TRBV18 and TRBJ2-7; D gene ambiguous. V shed 1 base and J shed 4 bases, with 8 bases lying between them. The CDR3 totals 13 residues. Germline V lookup: CDR1 KGHSH, CDR2 LQKENI. The chain's CDR3 is CASSPQRWYEQYF. CDR3 bases: TGTGCCAGCTCACCACAAAGGTGGTACGAGCAGTACTTC.

The chain employs TRBV4-2 and TRBJ1-2; 7 bases are a match to TRBD1. The CDR3 runs 18 residues. V was clipped by 1 base and J by 1 base; unmatched bases: 12. Per the germline V gene, CDR1 is LGHNA and CDR2 is YNFKEQ. CDR3 sequence: CASSQGLSETGLNYGYTF. Here the CDR3 DNA reads TGTGCCAGCAGCCAAGGGCTTTCCGAGACAGGGCTTAACTATGGCTACACCTTC.

The chain is built from TRBV7-9 and TRBJ1-5, with no clear D. V lost 1 base and J 9 bases, leaving 7 bases between the germline ends. Germline assignment: CDR1 SEHNR and CDR2 FQNEAQ (reference sequence). This CDR3 is built from 12 residues. Here the CDR3 reads CASSLEGRPQHF. CDR3 coding DNA: TGTGCCAGCAGCTTAGAGGGTCGGCCCCAGCATTTT.

J is TRBJ1-6 and V is TRBV15, with D uncertain. The CDR3 totals 13 residues. V lost 5 bases and J 8 bases, leaving 10 bases between the germline ends. The germline CDR1 and CDR2 sequences are LNHNV and YYDKDF (reference sequence). The CDR3 protein is CATSDFPYSPLHF. The CDR3 nucleotides are TGTGCCACCAGCGACTTTCCATATTCACCCCTCCACTTT.

V is TRBV5-4 and J is TRBJ2-3; the D is unclear. Trimming removed 0 bases at V and 2 bases at J, with 4 bases between. CDR1 SGHNT and CDR2 YYREEE come from the germline V gene (reference sequence). The CDR3 spans 13 residues. The CDR3 nucleotides read TGTGCCAGCAGCTTGGACCTCACAGATACGCAGTATTTT. Translating it yields CASSLDLTDTQYF.

The chain recombines TRBV7-9 with TRBJ1-2; possibly TRBD1 for D (6 bases). CDR3 size: 15 residues. The germline gives CDR1 SEHNR, CDR2 FQNEAQ (reference sequence). Deletions cut 4 bases from V and 3 bases from J, with 15 bases between. The CDR3 DNA is TGTGCCAGCAGCTGGCGGGGGGCCCTTGACTATGGCTACACCTTC. It codes for CASSWRGALDYGYTF. Full variable domain (remainder filled in from reference TRBV7-9 and TRBJ1-2): DTGVSQNPRHKITKRGQNVTFRCDPISEHNRLYWYRQTLGQGPEFLTYFQNEAQLEKSRLLSDRFSAERPKGSFSTLEIQRTEQGDSAMYLCASSWRGALDYGYTFGSGTRLTVV.

The chain uses TRBV7-9 and TRBJ1-4; 7 bases agree with TRBD1. The V gene end was trimmed by 2 bases and the J gene end by 8 bases; junction bases not matched to a gene: 14. This CDR3 region has 17 residues. The germline V gene has CDR1 SEHNR and CDR2 FQNEAQ (reference sequence). The CDR3 DNA is TGTGCCAGCAGCTTAACCCGACCGGGACAGCTGAGGGAAAAACTGTTTTTT. Translation: CASSLTRPGQLREKLFF. The full variable domain, completed using reference TRBV7-9 and TRBJ1-4, is DTGVSQNPRHKITKRGQNVTFRCDPISEHNRLYWYRQTLGQGPEFLTYFQNEAQLEKSRLLSDRFSAERPKGSFSTLEIQRTEQGDSAMYLCASSLTRPGQLREKLFFGSGTQLSVL.

The CDR3 spells CASSGVDGPYQPQHF. DNA for the CDR3: TGTGCCAGCAGTGGGGTCGACGGACCTTATCAGCCCCAGCATTTT. The chain uses TRBV2 and TRBJ1-5; D gene uncertain. This CDR3 is 15 amino acids long. Germline V gene sequence: CDR1 SNHLY, CDR2 FYNNEI. Trimming took off 4 bases at V and 5 bases at J, with 15 bases between the two ends. Complete variable domain (other parts from reference TRBV2 and TRBJ1-5): EPEVTQTPSHQVTQMGQEVILRCVPISNHLYFYWYRQILGQKVEFLVSFYNNEISEKSEIFDDQFSVERPDGSNFTLKIRSTKLEDSAMYFCASSGVDGPYQPQHFGDGTRLSIL.

Worth noting for this clone: Other DNA sequences in this sample translate to the same CDR3. The chain joins TRBV9 to TRBJ1-2, with 9 bases identical to TRBD1. In germline, CDR1 is SGDLS, CDR2 YYNGEE. This CDR3 contains 15 residues. The junction had 12 bases not matched to a gene; V was cut back by 5 bases and J by 7 bases. The CDR3 loop is CASSTSRDRDSGYTF. The DNA for the CDR3 is TGTGCCAGCAGTACCTCCCGGGACAGGGACAGTGGCTACACCTTC.

The chain has TRBV2 and TRBJ1-2; D gene unclear. CDR1 and CDR2 (germline): SNHLY, FYNNEI. Trimming took off 8 bases at V and 2 bases at J, with 6 bases between the two ends. The CDR3 contains 11 residues. The CDR3 spells CASAQNYGYTF. The CDR3 region has the DNA TGTGCCAGCGCCCAGAACTATGGCTACACCTTC.

The CDR3 is CASTWGVTYEQYF. In DNA, the CDR3 is TGTGCCAGTACCTGGGGGGTGACCTACGAGCAGTACTTC. V gene TRBV6-1 combines with J gene TRBJ2-7; D perhaps matches TRBD2 (6 bases). CDR1 and CDR2 (germline): MNHNS, SASEGT. V was pared by 9 bases and J by 2 bases, with 14 bases between. This CDR3 contains 13 residues.

This sequence joins TRBV6-1 and TRBJ1-4; 7 bases are a match to TRBD1. Germline loops: CDR1 MNHNS, CDR2 SASEGT. V was pared by 7 bases and J by 5 bases, with 10 bases of the junction left unmatched. The CDR3 is 15 residues long. The CDR3 DNA follows: TGTGCCAGCATCTCCGGGACAGCTTTGAATGAAAAACTGTTTTTT. Its translation: CASISGTALNEKLFF.

This clone was seen just once. The V call is TRBV6-4, the J call TRBJ1-2, with a possible D match to TRBD1 (6 bases). The CDR3 is 14 residues long. In germline, CDR1 is MRHNA, CDR2 SNTAGT. V was shortened by 6 bases and J by 7 bases, with 18 bases between the two germline ends. CDR3 coding DNA: TGTGCCAGCAGCCCGGACAGAGCCTCTGCTGGCTACACCTTC. Encoded protein: CASSPDRASAGYTF.

The chain combines TRBV12-2 with TRBJ2-2; the table calls TRBD1, which could not be checked here. TRBV12-2 has pseudogene status. The CDR3 loop spans 15 amino acids. The DNA of the CDR3 is TGTGCAAGTCGCTCCCTTGGACAGAACACCGGGGAGCTGTTTTTT. Translating gives CASRSLGQNTGELFF.

This clone was seen once. This chain links TRBV4-1 with TRBJ2-5, with D possibly being TRBD1 (5 bases). The DNA end lines up better with TRBJ2-7; the J call may be wrong. The length of the CDR3 is 13 residues. The germline CDR1 and CDR2 sequences are MGHRA and YSYEKL. Here the CDR3 DNA reads TGCGCCAGTGGGTTCGACAGTACCTACGAGCAGTACTTC. Translated: CASGFDSTYEQYF.

The chain is built from TRBV19 and TRBJ1-1; no firm D call. Germline loops: CDR1 LNHDA, CDR2 SQIVND (reference sequence). The CDR3 is made up of 13 amino acids. The V end lost 10 bases, the J end lost 3 bases, and 15 bases lay between the germline ends. This CDR3 reads CATGPGGYTEAFF. CDR3 DNA sequence: TGTGCCACCGGCCCCGGTGGGTACACTGAAGCTTTCTTT.

The CDR3 protein is CASSSTGGSEKLFF. Written as DNA, the CDR3 is TGTGCCAGCAGCTCAACAGGGGGGAGCGAAAAACTGTTTTTT. The chain has TRBV7-8 and TRBJ1-4, with TRBD1 matching 8 bases. The V and J ends lost 4 bases and 8 bases, in that order; junction bases with no gene match: 6. The V gene's germline CDR1 is SGHVS and CDR2 FQNEAQ. The CDR3 spans 14 residues. The full variable domain, in which reference TRBV7-8 and TRBJ1-4 provide the parts outside the CDR3, is GAGVSQSPRYKVAKRGQDVALRCDPISGHVSLFWYQQALGQGPEFLTYFQNEAQLDKSGLPSDRFFAERPEGSVSTLKIQRTQQEDSAVYLCASSSTGGSEKLFFGSGTQLSVL.

The chain combines TRBV6-5 with TRBJ2-7, with D tentatively TRBD2 (7 bases). V was clipped by 5 bases and J by 6 bases, with 11 bases between them. This CDR3 spans 12 amino acids. Per germline, CDR1 MNHEY and CDR2 SVGAGI. In DNA, the CDR3 is TGTGCCAGCAGTCCTGCGGGGGCCGAGCAGTACTTC. It encodes CASSPAGAEQYF.

V usage is TRBV7-2 and J usage is TRBJ2-3; D perhaps matches TRBD2 (6 bases). CDR1 and CDR2 (germline): SGHTA, FQGNSA. V was pared by 3 bases and J by 2 bases, with 12 bases between. The CDR3 has 15 amino acids. The CDR3 sequence: CASSFLGGSTDTQYF. The CDR3 DNA is TGTGCCAGCAGCTTTCTGGGGGGATCCACAGATACGCAGTATTTT.